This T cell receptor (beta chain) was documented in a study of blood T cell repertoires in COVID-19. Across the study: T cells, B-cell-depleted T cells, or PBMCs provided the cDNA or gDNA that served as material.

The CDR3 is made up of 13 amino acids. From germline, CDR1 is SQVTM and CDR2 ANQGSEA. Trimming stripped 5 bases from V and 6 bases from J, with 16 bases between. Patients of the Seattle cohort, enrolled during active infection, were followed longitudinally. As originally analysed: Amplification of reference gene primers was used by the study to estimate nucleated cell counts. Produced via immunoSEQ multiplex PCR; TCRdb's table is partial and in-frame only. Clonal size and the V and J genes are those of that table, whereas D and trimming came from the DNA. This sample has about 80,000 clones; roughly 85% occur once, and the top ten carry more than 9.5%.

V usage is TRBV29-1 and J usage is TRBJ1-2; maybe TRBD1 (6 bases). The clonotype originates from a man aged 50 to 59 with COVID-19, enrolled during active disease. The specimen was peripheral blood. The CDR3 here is CSVQTGPGDGYTF. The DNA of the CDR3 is TGCAGCGTTCAAACAGGGCCAGGGGATGGCTACACCTTC.